The rows below give T cell receptor beta chains drawn from one sample of a study of T cell responses to AZD1222 COVID-19 vaccine. Repertoires were generated with immunoSEQ multiplex PCR, while TCRdb's copy carries only in-frame clones and drops some. Here the sample spans 86,000 or so clones, about nine tenths being singletons. The sequencing here drew on peripheral blood, taken on day 0 of AZD1222 vaccination. The receptors derive from an adult in good health. The CDR3 runs from the conserved cysteine through the conserved F or W. A D gene is named only where the DNA matches it firmly. Size is omitted from some rows. Given values are once, few, many or a class for expanded clones.

TRBV9	TRBJ1-3	-	-	16	TGTGCCAGCAGCGTCAATACAGGGTTCTCTGGAAACACCATATATTTT	CASSVNTGFSGNTIYF
TRBV19	TRBJ1-6	TRBD1	-	14	TGTGCCAGCAGTATTCAGGGGGCTAATTCACCCCTCCACTTT	CASSIQGANSPLHF
TRBV6-1	TRBJ2-3	TRBD1	-	16	TGTGCCAGCAGTGAAACAGTCTCAGGGGGCGCGGATACGCAGTATTTT	CASSETVSGGADTQYF
TRBV3-1/TRBV3-2	TRBJ1-5	-	once	16	TGTGCCAGCAGCCAAGGACAGCCCTATAGCAATCAGCCCCAGCATTTT	CASSQGQPYSNQPQHF
TRBV4-3	TRBJ2-3	-	-	13	TGCGCCAGCAGCCAAGTGGTCACAGATACGCAGTATTTT	CASSQVVTDTQYF
TRBV29-1	TRBJ1-2	TRBD1	-	13	TGCAGCGTGGACCAGGGGGCTCACTATGGCTACACCTTC	CSVDQGAHYGYTF
TRBV19	TRBJ2-1	-	-	15	TGTGCCAGTAGCCTTCGTGGTGGCTCCTACAATGAGCAGTTCTTC	CASSLRGGSYNEQFF
TRBV6-5	TRBJ1-3	TRBD1	-	15	TGTGCCAGCAGCACGGACAGGAGCTCTGGAAACACCATATATTTT	CASSTDRSSGNTIYF
TRBV5-4	TRBJ1-4	-	-	16	TGTGCCAGCAGCTTGGATGGGACAACAACTAATGAAAAACTGTTTTTT	CASSLDGTTTNEKLFF
TRBV5-5	TRBJ1-1	-	-	12	TGTGCCAGCACCCGGGGATGGACTGAAGCTTTCTTT	CASTRGWTEAFF
TRBV7-2	TRBJ2-5	-	-	15	TGTGCCAGCAGCGCTCGGACGGCGCTACAAGAGACCCAGTACTTC	CASSARTALQETQYF
TRBV5-1	TRBJ2-2	TRBD1	once	16	TGCGCCAGCAGCTACACGGGACAGGGGACGGGCGGGGAGCTGTTTTTT	CASSYTGQGTGGELFF
TRBV5-4	TRBJ2-1	-	-	15	TGTGCCAGCAGCTTGAGGATCGGGGACAAAAATGAGCAGTTCTTC	CASSLRIGDKNEQFF
TRBV7-2	TRBJ2-3	-	-	13	TGTGCCAGCAGCTTAGTCTTAGAAGATACGCAGTATTTT	CASSLVLEDTQYF
TRBV10-2	TRBJ2-3	-	-	14	TGCGCCAGCAAACTAGTGGGAAGCACAGATACGCAGTATTTT	CASKLVGSTDTQYF
TRBV7-9	TRBJ1-1	-	-	14	TGTGCCAGCAGCCTGCGTGGCGCGAACACTGAAGCTTTCTTT	CASSLRGANTEAFF
TRBV12-5	TRBJ1-1	-	-	15	TGTGCTAGTGGTTCCGGTCGGGGGGCGGGGACTGAAGCTTTCTTT	CASGSGRGAGTEAFF
TRBV5-1	TRBJ2-3	-	-	15	TGCGCCAGCAGCTTGGGAGGGAGGGGGTCAGATACGCAGTATTTT	CASSLGGRGSDTQYF
TRBV6-2/TRBV6-3	TRBJ1-1	-	-	17	TGTGCCAGCAGTTCCTACCTCTCGACAGGACGAAACACTGAAGCTTTCTTT	CASSSYLSTGRNTEAFF
TRBV5-1	TRBJ2-3	-	-	12	TGCGCCAGCAGTCAAGGGGTAGATACGCAGTATTTT	CASSQGVDTQYF
TRBV6-5	TRBJ2-2	-	-	14	TGTGCCAGCAGTCCCAGGACTATAACCGGGGAGCTGTTTTTT	CASSPRTITGELFF
TRBV3-1/TRBV3-2	TRBJ1-5	-	once	15	TGTGCCAGCAGCGATGGGAGGACGAAAAGTCAGCCCCAGCATTTT	CASSDGRTKSQPQHF
TRBV12-3/TRBV12-4	TRBJ1-1	-	-	13	TGTGCCAGCAGTCTGTCGGGCGGGACTGAAGCTTTCTTT	CASSLSGGTEAFF
TRBV7-9	TRBJ1-4	TRBD1	-	14	TGTGCCAGCAGCGACAGGGGCACTAATGAAAAACTGTTTTTT	CASSDRGTNEKLFF
TRBV6-5	TRBJ2-1	-	-	16	TGTGCCAGCAGTTACTCAGGACCCCCTCGATTCAATGAGCAGTTCTTC	CASSYSGPPRFNEQFF
TRBV6-5	TRBJ1-6	TRBD1	-	15	TGTGCCAGCAGTTACTTCCAGGGGGGCAATTCACCCCTCCACTTT	CASSYFQGGNSPLHF
TRBV5-6	TRBJ2-5	TRBD1	-	15	TGTGCCAGCAGCAGTATGAGGGGGCGAAAAGAGACCCAGTACTTC	CASSSMRGRKETQYF
TRBV7-8	TRBJ2-5	TRBD1	-	17	TGTGCCAGCAGCGCAGGACAGGGGCTCTCGGGGATCGAGACCCAGTACTTC	CASSAGQGLSGIETQYF
TRBV11-2	TRBJ2-3	TRBD2	-	16	TGTGCCAGCAGCTTAGGGGTTAGCGGGGACACAGATACGCAGTATTTT	CASSLGVSGDTDTQYF
TRBV2	TRBJ1-1	TRBD1	-	15	TGTGCCAGCAGGGGGACAGGGGGCGCGACGACTGAAGCTTTCTTT	CASRGTGGATTEAFF
TRBV19	TRBJ1-6	-	-	17	TGTGCCAGTAGTCCGCTCAGAGGCAGGGCCGATAATTCACCCCTCCACTTT	CASSPLRGRADNSPLHF
TRBV18	TRBJ2-7	-	once	16	TGTGCCAGCTCCCCGATCGGACTGGCCAGCTCCTACGAGCAGTACTTC	CASSPIGLASSYEQYF
TRBV12-5	TRBJ1-4	-	few	12	TGTGCTAGTGGCCCCGCCTCGGGGGGACTGTTTTTT	CASGPASGGLFF
TRBV18	TRBJ2-3	TRBD2	-	17	TGTGCCAGCTCACCACTTCAAATAGCGGGAGGGCCAGATACGCAGTATTTT	CASSPLQIAGGPDTQYF
TRBV6-5	TRBJ2-5	TRBD1	-	15	TGTGCCAGCAGTTCGGACAGGGGGCGATTAGAGACCCAGTACTTC	CASSSDRGRLETQYF
TRBV9	TRBJ1-1	-	-	13	TGTGCCAGCAGCGTAGGACCGGACAGTGAAGCTTTCTTT	CASSVGPDSEAFF
TRBV12-2	TRBJ1-2	-	once	20	TGTGCAAGTCGCTTAGCCATCAGCGGGGACAGGTGGTCAGAAGGGTATGGCTACACCTTC	CASRLAISGDRWSEGYGYTF
TRBV5-1	TRBJ1-4	-	-	16	TGCGCCAGCAGCCAAATGGAGGGAGGCACTAATGAAAAACTGTTTTTT	CASSQMEGGTNEKLFF
TRBV6-5	TRBJ2-7	-	-	13	TGTGCCAGCAGTCAGGAGGACTCTGGCGAGCAGTACTTC	CASSQEDSGEQYF